The source of this TCR beta chain is a study of monozygotic twins with inflammatory bowel disease. After re-calling the 5' RACE reads, TCRdb lists one entry per CDR3 protein, DNA absent. The listing contains approximately 400,000 distinct CDR3 sequences. There are 13 residues in the CDR3. Per germline, CDR1 MNHNS and CDR2 SASEGT. Source material: blood. The chain is built from TRBV6-1 and TRBJ2-5. The source of this sequence is a human donor with ulcerative colitis or Crohn's disease, or a healthy co-twin of an affected twin (not recorded which). The CDR3 sequence is CASSDQRKETQYF.